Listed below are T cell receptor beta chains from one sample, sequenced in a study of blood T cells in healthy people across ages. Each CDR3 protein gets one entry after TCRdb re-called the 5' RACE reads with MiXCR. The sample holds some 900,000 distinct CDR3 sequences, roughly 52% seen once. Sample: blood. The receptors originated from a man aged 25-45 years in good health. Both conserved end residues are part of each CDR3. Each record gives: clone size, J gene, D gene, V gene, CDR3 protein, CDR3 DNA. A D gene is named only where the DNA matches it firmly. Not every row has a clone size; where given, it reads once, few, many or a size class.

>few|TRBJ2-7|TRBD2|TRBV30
CAWSRGGISYEQYF
TGTGCCTGGAGTCGGGGGGGCATCTCCTACGAGCAGTACTTC
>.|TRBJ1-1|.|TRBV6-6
CASRQADYTEAFF
TGTGCCAGTCGACAGGCCGACTACACTGAAGCTTTCTTT
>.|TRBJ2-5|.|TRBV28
CASSDSRVETQYF
TGTGCCAGCAGTGACTCCAGGGTGGAGACCCAGTACTTC
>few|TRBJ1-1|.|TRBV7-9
CASSRGPGLNTEAFF
TGTGCCAGCAGCCGTGGACCAGGACTAAACACTGAAGCTTTCTTT
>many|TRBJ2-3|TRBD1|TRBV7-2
CASSSWDRGTDTQYF
TGTGCCAGCAGCTCATGGGACAGGGGAACAGATACGCAGTATTTT
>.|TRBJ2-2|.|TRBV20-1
CSGFEAGTGELFF
TGCAGTGGATTCGAGGCGGGCACCGGGGAGCTGTTTTTT
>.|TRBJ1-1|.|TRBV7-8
CASSFHRETEAFF
TGTGCCAGCAGCTTTCACAGGGAAACTGAAGCTTTCTTT
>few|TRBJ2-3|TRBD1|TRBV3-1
CASSQVEGQGSQYF
TGTGCCAGCAGCCAAGTTGAGGGACAGGGATCCCAGTATTTT
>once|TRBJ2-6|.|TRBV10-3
CAIRAEGATGANVLTF
TGTGCCATCAGGGCGGAGGGGGCTACTGGGGCCAACGTCCTGACTTTC
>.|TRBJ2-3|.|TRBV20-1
CSVPTGDHPGFLADTQYF
TGCAGTGTTCCAACCGGGGACCATCCCGGATTTTTGGCAGATACGCAGTATTTT
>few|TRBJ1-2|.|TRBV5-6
CASSSGTVGYGYTF
TGTGCCAGCAGCTCCGGGACGGTGGGCTATGGCTACACCTTC
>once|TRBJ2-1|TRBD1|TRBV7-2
CASSRTGTGSNEQFF
TGTGCCAGCAGCCGCACCGGGACAGGGTCCAATGAGCAGTTCTTC
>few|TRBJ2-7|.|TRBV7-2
CASRSSGSYEQYF
TGTGCCAGCAGATCAAGCGGATCCTATGAGCAGTACTTC
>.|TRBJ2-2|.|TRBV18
CASSRSAPDTGELFF
TGTGCCAGCTCACGTAGCGCTCCGGACACCGGGGAGCTGTTTTTT
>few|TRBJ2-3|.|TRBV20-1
CSAVPQVDTQYF
TGCAGTGCTGTCCCTCAGGTAGATACGCAGTATTTT
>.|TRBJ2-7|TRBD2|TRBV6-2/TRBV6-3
CASSFLAGNYEQYF
TGTGCCAGCAGTTTCCTAGCGGGGAACTACGAGCAGTACTTC
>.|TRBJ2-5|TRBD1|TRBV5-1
CASSPGTGGGRETQYF
TGCGCCAGCAGCCCTGGGACAGGGGGCGGTCGGGAGACCCAGTACTTC
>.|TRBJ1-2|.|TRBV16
CASSQSGTFGYTF
TGTGCCAGCAGCCAAAGTGGCACCTTTGGCTACACCTTC
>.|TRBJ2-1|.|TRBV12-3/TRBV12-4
CASSLDFRGREQFF
TGTGCCAGCAGTTTGGACTTTCGGGGGCGGGAGCAGTTCTTC
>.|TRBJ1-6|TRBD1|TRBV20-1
CSARPGQGRGSPLHF
TGCAGTGCTAGACCCGGACAGGGTCGGGGTTCACCCCTCCACTTT
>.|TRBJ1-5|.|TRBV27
CASSLSMGATSNQPQHF
TGTGCCAGCAGTTTATCGATGGGGGCAACGAGCAATCAGCCCCAGCATTTT
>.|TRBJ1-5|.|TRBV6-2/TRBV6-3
CASSYSELSARSNQPQHF
TGTGCCAGCAGTTACTCGGAACTCTCCGCTCGTAGCAATCAGCCCCAGCATTTT
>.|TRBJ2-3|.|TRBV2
CASNQGGPRDTQYF
TGTGCCAGCAACCAGGGGGGGCCGAGGGATACGCAGTATTTT
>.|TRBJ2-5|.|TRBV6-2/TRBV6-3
CASSYSAGMEETQYF
TGTGCCAGCAGTTACTCGGCAGGGATGGAGGAGACCCAGTACTTC
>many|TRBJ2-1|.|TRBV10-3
CAISGQESYNEQFF
TGTGCCATCAGTGGTCAGGAGTCCTACAATGAGCAGTTCTTC
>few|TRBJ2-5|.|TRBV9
CASSDAGQETQYF
TGTGCCAGCAGCGACGCAGGCCAAGAGACCCAGTACTTC
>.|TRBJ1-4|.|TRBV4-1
CASSQTAGVVEKLFF
TGCGCCAGCAGCCAGACAGCAGGGGTAGTTGAAAAACTGTTTTTT
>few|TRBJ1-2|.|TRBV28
CASTLSGFTYGYTF
TGTGCCAGCACCTTATCCGGATTCACCTATGGCTACACCTTC
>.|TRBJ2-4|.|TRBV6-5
CASSPRLAKNIQYF
TGTGCCAGCAGCCCCAGGCTAGCCAAAAACATTCAGTACTTC
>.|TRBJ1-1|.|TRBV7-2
CASSSQQTLNTEAFF
TGTGCCAGCAGCTCCCAACAGACCTTGAACACTGAAGCTTTCTTT
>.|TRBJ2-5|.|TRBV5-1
CASSFNSRETQYF
TGCGCCAGCAGCTTTAATAGCAGGGAGACCCAGTACTTC
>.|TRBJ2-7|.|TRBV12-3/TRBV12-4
CASSTTSRLYEQYF
TGTGCCAGCAGCACTACTAGTCGACTCTACGAGCAGTACTTC
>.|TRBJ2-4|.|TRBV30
CAWSVGQKNIQYF
TGTGCCTGGAGTGTAGGACAGAAAAACATTCAGTACTTC
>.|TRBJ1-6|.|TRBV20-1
CSASGVNDSPLHF
TGCAGTGCTAGTGGCGTCAATGATTCACCCCTCCACTTT
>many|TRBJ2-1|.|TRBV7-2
CASSLKSGTYNEQFF
TGTGCCAGCAGCTTAAAGTCAGGGACCTACAATGAGCAGTTCTTC
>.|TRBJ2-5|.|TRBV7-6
CASSLGFEETQYF
TGTGCCAGCAGCTTAGGGTTCGAAGAGACCCAGTACTTC
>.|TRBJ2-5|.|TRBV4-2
CASSQVTGETQYF
TGTGCCAGCAGCCAAGTAACGGGGGAGACCCAGTACTTC
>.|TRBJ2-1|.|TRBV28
CASSPPEDHLYNEQFF
TGTGCCAGCAGCCCCCCCGAGGATCATCTCTACAATGAGCAGTTCTTC
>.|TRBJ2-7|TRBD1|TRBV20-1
CSAYTTGNEQYF
TGCAGTGCTTACACGACAGGGAACGAGCAGTACTTC
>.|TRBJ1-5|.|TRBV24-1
CATSDSSSIGNQPQHF
TGTGCCACCAGTGATTCCTCGAGTATTGGCAATCAGCCCCAGCATTTT
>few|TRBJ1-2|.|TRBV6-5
CASSYIAREGGRANYGYTF
TGTGCCAGCAGTTACATTGCTCGGGAGGGTGGTAGAGCTAACTATGGCTACACCTTC
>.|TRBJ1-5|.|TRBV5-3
CARSLGQSLSNQPQHF
TGTGCCAGAAGCCTCGGACAGTCGCTATCCAATCAGCCCCAGCATTTT
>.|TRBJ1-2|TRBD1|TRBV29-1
CSVGAVSPGGGHTF
TGCAGCGTCGGGGCGGTTAGTCCAGGGGGTGGCCACACCTTC
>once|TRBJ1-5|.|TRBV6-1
CASSDIGREPQHF
TGTGCCAGCAGTGACATAGGACGGGAGCCCCAGCATTTT
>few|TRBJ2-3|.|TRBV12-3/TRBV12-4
CASSLPTASTDTQYF
TGTGCCAGCAGTTTACCAACGGCTAGCACAGATACGCAGTATTTT
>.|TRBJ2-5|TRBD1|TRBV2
CASSVRNQGVETQYF
TGTGCCAGCAGTGTTAGAAACCAGGGGGTAGAGACCCAGTACTTC
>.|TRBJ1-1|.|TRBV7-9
CASSLEAGVGAFF
TGTGCCAGCAGCTTAGAGGCGGGGGTAGGAGCTTTCTTT